This TCR beta chain was captured in a study of somatic mutations in cytotoxic T cells in rheumatoid arthritis. Remarks on this clone: The target antigen is unknown.

Study-level points and caveats: A largest CD8+ clone above 20% of CD8+ cells occurred in about an eighth of the roughly 60 patients. Within the rheumatoid arthritis patients, CD8+ clonality went up as age increased (Spearman r ≈ 0.49). The same was not true of the healthy controls. For CD8+ T-cell clonality, rheumatoid arthritis patients and age-matched healthy controls did not differ significantly. Antigens recognized by the expanded CD8+ clones were unknown.

The germline V gene encodes CDR1 SGHTA and CDR2 FQGTGA. The CDR3 totals 15 residues. V gave up 5 bases and J gave up 0 bases; unmatched junction bases: 5. Data came from immunoSEQ multiplex PCR; TCRdb stores just in-frame clones and leaves some out. The data contain 15,000 or so clones, just under 80% of them singletons. The sequencing sample was made of CD8+ T cells sorted from blood. The clonotype originates from an adult with rheumatoid arthritis. The chain uses TRBV7-3 and TRBJ2-3, with 7 bases identical to TRBD2. CDR3 coding DNA: TGTGCCAGCAGCCCCGGACTAGTTAGCACAGATACGCAGTATTTT. Translation: CASSPGLVSTDTQYF. Filled out from reference TRBV7-3 and TRBJ2-3, the complete variable domain reads GAGVSQTPSNKVTEKGKYVELRCDPISGHTALYWYRQSLGQGPEFLIYFQGTGAADDSGLPNDRFFAVRPEGSVSTLKIQRTERGDSAVYLCASSPGLVSTDTQYFGPGTRLTVL.